Listed below are T cell receptor beta chains from one sample, sequenced in a study of blood T cell repertoires in COVID-19. This table comes from immunoSEQ multiplex PCR, and its TCRdb copy is limited to in-frame clones, with some not included. The sample carries about 170,000 clones, approximately 88% recorded once. Sequencing was carried out using peripheral blood. The source is a woman in her fifties or sixties with acute or convalescent COVID-19. The CDR3 runs from the conserved cysteine through the conserved F or W. A D gene is named only where the DNA matches it firmly. For some rows the clone size is stated as once, few or many, or as a class when expanded; others skip it.

TRBJ2-5 | TRBV6-6 | NA | NA | CASSPQNTGSETQYF | TGTGCCAGCAGCCCACAGAACACAGGGTCAGAGACCCAGTACTTC
TRBJ1-5 | TRBV19 | NA | NA | CASRQGNQPQHF | TGTGCCAGTAGGCAGGGTAATCAGCCCCAGCATTTT
TRBJ2-3 | TRBV4-2 | TRBD1 | NA | CASSQVEGGDRTDTQYF | TGTGCCAGCAGCCAAGTAGAAGGGGGCGACCGCACAGATACGCAGTATTTT
TRBJ2-3 | TRBV6-5 | TRBD2 | NA | CASPKLATSTDTQYF | TGTGCCAGCCCTAAACTAGCGACTAGCACAGATACGCAGTATTTT
TRBJ1-3 | TRBV9 | NA | NA | CASSVGEVSGNTIYF | TGTGCCAGCAGCGTAGGAGAGGTCTCTGGAAACACCATATATTTT
TRBJ2-5 | TRBV5-1 | TRBD1 | NA | CASSLAGTGGRETQYF | TGCGCCAGCAGCTTGGCCGGGACAGGGGGTCGAGAGACCCAGTACTTC
TRBJ2-7 | TRBV11-2 | NA | NA | CASSLAGTRTDEQYF | TGTGCCAGCAGCTTAGCAGGGACCCGGACAGACGAGCAGTACTTC
TRBJ1-4 | TRBV30 | NA | NA | CAWSVHIRGEKLFF | TGTGCCTGGAGTGTACACATAAGAGGTGAAAAACTGTTTTTT
TRBJ2-1 | TRBV4-3 | TRBD1 | NA | CASSQDFTGTGHYNEQFF | TGCGCCAGCAGCCAAGATTTCACGGGGACAGGACACTACAATGAGCAGTTCTTC
TRBJ1-6 | TRBV2 | TRBD1 | few | CASTWSGQGGSPLHF | TGTGCCAGCACTTGGTCGGGACAGGGGGGATCACCCCTCCACTTT
TRBJ2-1 | TRBV3-1/TRBV3-2 | NA | NA | CASSSQNNEQFF | TGTGCCAGCAGCAGTCAGAACAATGAGCAGTTCTTC